This TCR beta chain was sequenced during a study of vaccination effects on CD4 cells after COVID-19. As for the study in general: The median interval between the second dose and post-vaccine sampling was 72 days.

The table came from immunoSEQ multiplex PCR; TCRdb's copy has only in-frame clones and leaves some out. The table records some 70,000 clones, more than 60% of them present only once. V was pared by 4 bases and J by 3 bases, with 13 bases between. CDR3 length: 14 amino acids. Germline V lookup: CDR1 SGHRS, CDR2 YFSETQ. CD4+ T cells were isolated after less than 12 days of culture. The vaccine given was either BNT162b2 or mRNA-1273, in two doses. Recipients of the vaccine had no prior SARS-CoV-2 infection and negative nucleocapsid antibodies. Days 3 and 7 were when half the medium was replaced with IL-2 medium. This clone was seen just once. Its antigen is undetermined. Study conclusions and caveats: Early post-infection timepoints were missing from the study, which also had few convalescent patients.

Sequenced here: CD4+ T cells from PBMCs cultured without peptide, sampled after COVID-19 vaccination. The chain employs TRBV5-1 and TRBJ2-5; no clear D gene. The receptor comes from a human donor who received a COVID-19 vaccine. The CDR3 region is CASSQSWQKETQYF. As DNA, the CDR3 is TGCGCCAGCAGCCAGAGCTGGCAAAAAGAGACCCAGTACTTC. Combining the CDR3 with reference TRBV5-1 and TRBJ2-5 gives the whole variable domain KAGVTQTPRYLIKTRGQQVTLSCSPISGHRSVSWYQQTPGQGLQFLFEYFSETQRNKGNFPGRFSGRQFSNSRSEMNVSTLELGDSALYLCASSQSWQKETQYFGPGTRLLVL.